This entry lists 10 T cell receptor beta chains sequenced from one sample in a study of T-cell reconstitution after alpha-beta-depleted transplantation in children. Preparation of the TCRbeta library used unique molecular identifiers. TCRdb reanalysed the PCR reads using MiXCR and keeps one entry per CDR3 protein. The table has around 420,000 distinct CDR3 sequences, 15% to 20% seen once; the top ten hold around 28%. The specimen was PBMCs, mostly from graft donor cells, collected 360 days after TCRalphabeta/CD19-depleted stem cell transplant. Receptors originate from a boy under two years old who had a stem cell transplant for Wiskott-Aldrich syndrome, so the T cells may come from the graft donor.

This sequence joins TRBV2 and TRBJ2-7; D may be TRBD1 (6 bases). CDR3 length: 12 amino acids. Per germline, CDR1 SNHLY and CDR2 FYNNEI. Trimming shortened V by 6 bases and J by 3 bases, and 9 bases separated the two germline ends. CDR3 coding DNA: TGTGCCAGCAGAGAGGACAGCTACGAGCAGTACTTC. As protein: CASREDSYEQYF.

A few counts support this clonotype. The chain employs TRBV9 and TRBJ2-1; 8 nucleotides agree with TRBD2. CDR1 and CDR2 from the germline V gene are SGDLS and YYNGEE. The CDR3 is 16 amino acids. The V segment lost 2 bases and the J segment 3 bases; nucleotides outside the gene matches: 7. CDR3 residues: CASSVGAGGNYNEQFF. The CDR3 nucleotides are TGTGCCAGCAGCGTTGGGGCGGGAGGTAACTACAATGAGCAGTTCTTC. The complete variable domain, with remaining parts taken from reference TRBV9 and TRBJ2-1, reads DSGVTQTPKHLITATGQRVTLRCSPRSGDLSVYWYQQSLDQGLQFLIQYYNGEERAKGNILERFSAQQFPDLHSELNLSSLELGDSALYFCASSVGAGGNYNEQFFGPGTRLTVL.

The CDR3 DNA sequence: TGTGCCACCAGTGATGGGACACCAGTTCCCTACAATGAGCAGTTCTTC. Protein: CATSDGTPVPYNEQFF. The V call is TRBV24-1, the J call TRBJ2-1, with D perhaps matching TRBD1 (6 bases). The CDR3 contains 16 residues. Germline V lookup: CDR1 KGHDR, CDR2 SFDVKD. V was cut by 3 bases and J by 2 bases, with 13 bases left in between.

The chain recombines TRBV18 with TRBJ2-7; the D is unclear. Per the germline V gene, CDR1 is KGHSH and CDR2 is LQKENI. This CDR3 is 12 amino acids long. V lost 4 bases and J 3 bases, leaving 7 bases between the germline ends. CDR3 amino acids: CASSHLLYEQYF. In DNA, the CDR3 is TGTGCCAGCTCACACCTCCTCTACGAGCAGTACTTC. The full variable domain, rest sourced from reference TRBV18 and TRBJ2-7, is NAGVMQNPRHLVRRRGQEARLRCSPMKGHSHVYWYRQLPEEGLKFMVYLQKENIIDESGMPKERFSAEFPKEGPSILRIQQVVRGDSAAYFCASSHLLYEQYFGPGTRLTVT.

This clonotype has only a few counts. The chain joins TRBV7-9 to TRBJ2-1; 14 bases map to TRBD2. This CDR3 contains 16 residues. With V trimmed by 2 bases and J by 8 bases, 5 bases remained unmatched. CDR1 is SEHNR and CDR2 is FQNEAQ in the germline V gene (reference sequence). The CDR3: CASSLRLAGGPDEQFF. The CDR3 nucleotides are TGTGCCAGCAGCTTAAGACTAGCGGGGGGGCCAGATGAGCAGTTCTTC.

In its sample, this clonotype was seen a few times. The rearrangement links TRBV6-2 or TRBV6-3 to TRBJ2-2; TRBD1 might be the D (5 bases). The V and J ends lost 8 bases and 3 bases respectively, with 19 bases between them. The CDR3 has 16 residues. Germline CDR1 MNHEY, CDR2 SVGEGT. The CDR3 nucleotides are TGTGCCAGCTATTCGAGAGACAGATTATACACCGGGGAGCTGTTTTTT. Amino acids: CASYSRDRLYTGELFF.

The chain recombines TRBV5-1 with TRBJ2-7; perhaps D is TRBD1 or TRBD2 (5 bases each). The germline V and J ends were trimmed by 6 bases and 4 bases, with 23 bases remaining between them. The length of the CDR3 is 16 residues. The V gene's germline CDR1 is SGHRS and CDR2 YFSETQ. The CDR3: CASTLGRGPRGYEQYF. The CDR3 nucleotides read TGCGCCAGCACCCTCGGTAGGGGTCCGAGGGGATACGAGCAGTACTTC.

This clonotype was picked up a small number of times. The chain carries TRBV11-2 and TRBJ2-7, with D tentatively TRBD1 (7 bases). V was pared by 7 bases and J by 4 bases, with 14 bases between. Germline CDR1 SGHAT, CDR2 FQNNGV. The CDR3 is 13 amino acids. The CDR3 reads CASTPAGGYEQYF. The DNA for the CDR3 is TGTGCCAGCACCCCGGCAGGGGGGTACGAGCAGTACTTC.

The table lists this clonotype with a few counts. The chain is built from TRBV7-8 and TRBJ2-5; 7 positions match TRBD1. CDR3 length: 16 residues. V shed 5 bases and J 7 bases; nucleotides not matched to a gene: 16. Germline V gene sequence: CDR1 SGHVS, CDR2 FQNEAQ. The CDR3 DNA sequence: TGTGCCAGCAGCCCCGTACGGACAGGACGTCTCAGGACCCAGTACTTC. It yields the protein CASSPVRTGRLRTQYF.

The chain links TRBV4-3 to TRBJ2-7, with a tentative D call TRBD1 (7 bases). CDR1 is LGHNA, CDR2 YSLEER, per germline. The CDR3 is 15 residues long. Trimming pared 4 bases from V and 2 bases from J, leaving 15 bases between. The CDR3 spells CASSRRQGGAYEQYF. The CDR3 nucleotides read TGCGCCAGCAGCCGCCGACAGGGCGGGGCCTACGAGCAGTACTTC.